The sequence of this TCR beta chain was determined in a study of shared clonotypes between healthy human individuals. On the study more broadly: Per donor, three plates held CD4 naive cells, three held CD4 memory, two held CD8 naive and one held CD8 memory.

Of note for this clone: Its antigen is unknown.

Study-level results: The study found approximately 5% of naive CD4 clonotypes shared across a handful of donors. Clonotypes which were not shared had lower generation probabilities than clonotypes that all four donors shared.

CDR3 size: 15 residues. From germline, CDR1 is SEHNR and CDR2 FQNEAQ (reference sequence). Trimming took 2 bases from V and 6 from J; bases not matched to a gene: 5. Sequencing was performed with immunoSEQ multiplex PCR; in TCRdb, only in-frame clones are kept and a portion is missing. The data hold fewer than 3 million clones, with 85% to 95% observed a single time. Input material: naive CD4+ T cells from PBMCs. Subset meaning: CD45RA+ positively selected. This sequence was found in a man younger than 30 in good health. Some clones in this sample may be carry-over from other donors' samples. The chain couples TRBV7-9 to TRBJ2-2; TRBD1 matches at 8 bases. CDR3: CASSLITGGPGELFF. In DNA, the CDR3 is TGTGCCAGCAGCTTAATCACAGGGGGGCCCGGGGAGCTGTTTTTT.